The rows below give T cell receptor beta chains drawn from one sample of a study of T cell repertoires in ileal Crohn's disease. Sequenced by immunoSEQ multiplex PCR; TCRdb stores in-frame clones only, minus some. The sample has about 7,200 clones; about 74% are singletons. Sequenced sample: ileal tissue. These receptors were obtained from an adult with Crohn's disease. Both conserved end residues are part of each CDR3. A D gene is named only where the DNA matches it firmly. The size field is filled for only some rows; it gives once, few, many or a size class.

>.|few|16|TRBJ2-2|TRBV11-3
TGTGCCAGCAGCTCCCCCCTCCGAGGGAGCACCGGGGAGCTGTTTTTT
CASSSPLRGSTGELFF
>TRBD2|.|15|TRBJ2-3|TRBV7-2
TGTGCCAGCACGAAAGAGGTTGCTAGCGGGTATACGCAGTATTTT
CASTKEVASGYTQYF
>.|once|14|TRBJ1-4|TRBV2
TGTGCCAGCAGCGTCATGGGGGCTAATGAAAAACTGTTTTTT
CASSVMGANEKLFF
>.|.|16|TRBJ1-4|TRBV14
TGTGCCAGCAGCCAGCTGCAGGGATCGGCTAATGAAAAACTGTTTTTT
CASSQLQGSANEKLFF
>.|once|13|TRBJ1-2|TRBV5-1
TGCGCCAGCAGCTTGAGAGGGGACTATGGCTACACCTTC
CASSLRGDYGYTF
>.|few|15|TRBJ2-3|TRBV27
TGTGCCAGCAGTTTAGGGGGCCCGACTCTCCCTACGCAGTATTTT
CASSLGGPTLPTQYF
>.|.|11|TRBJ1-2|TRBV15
TGTGCCACCAGCAGAGAAGGTGGCTACACCTTC
CATSREGGYTF
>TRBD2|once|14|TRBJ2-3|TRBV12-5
TGTGCTAGTGCTCCAGCGGGAGGATCAGATACGCAGTATTTT
CASAPAGGSDTQYF
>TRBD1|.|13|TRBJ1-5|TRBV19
TGTGCCAGTAGTATGACAGGGAATCAGCCCCAGCATTTT
CASSMTGNQPQHF
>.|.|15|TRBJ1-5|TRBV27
TGTGCCAGCAGTCCCTATGGGACTGGGGGTCAGCCCCAGCATTTT
CASSPYGTGGQPQHF
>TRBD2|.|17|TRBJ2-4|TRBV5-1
TGCGCCAGCAGCGTGCCCGCATCTAGCGGGGTAGGGAACATTCAGTACTTC
CASSVPASSGVGNIQYF
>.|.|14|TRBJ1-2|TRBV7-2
TGTGCCAGCAGCTTAAAGGGTACCTCGGAGGGCTACACCTTC
CASSLKGTSEGYTF
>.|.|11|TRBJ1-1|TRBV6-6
TGTGCCAGCAGTTACTGGGCTGAAGCTTTCTTT
CASSYWAEAFF
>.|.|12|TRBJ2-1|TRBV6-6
TGTGCCAGCAGCAAAGACAGGAATGAGCAGTTCTTC
CASSKDRNEQFF
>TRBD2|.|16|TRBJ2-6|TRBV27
TGTGCCAGCAGTTTATACGGGAGGGGTGGGGCCAACGTCCTGACTTTC
CASSLYGRGGANVLTF
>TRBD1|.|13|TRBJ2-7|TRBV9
TGTGCCAGCAGCCGCGGACAGGCCTACGAGCAGTACTTC
CASSRGQAYEQYF
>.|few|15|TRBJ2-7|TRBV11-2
TGTGCCAGCAGCTCTACAGGTCAGAGCTCCTACGAGCAGTACTTC
CASSSTGQSSYEQYF
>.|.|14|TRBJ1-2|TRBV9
TGTGCCAGCAGCGTACGGGGGGGGGCGTATGGCTACACCTTC
CASSVRGGAYGYTF
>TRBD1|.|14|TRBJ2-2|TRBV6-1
TGTGCCATCAAAGACAGGGGTGGGACCGGGGAGCTGTTTTTT
CAIKDRGGTGELFF
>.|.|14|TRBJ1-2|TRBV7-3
TGTGCCAGCAGCTTACAATCCGGACAGAGGGGCTACACCTTC
CASSLQSGQRGYTF
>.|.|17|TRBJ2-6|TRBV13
TGTGCCAGCAGCTTTTTAGCAGGGGTCACTGGGGCCAACGTCCTGACTTTC
CASSFLAGVTGANVLTF
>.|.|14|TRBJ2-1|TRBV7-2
TGTGCCAGCAGCCGTAGCCCTAGCTCCGGTGAGCAGTTCTTC
CASSRSPSSGEQFF
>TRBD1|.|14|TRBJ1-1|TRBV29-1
TGCAGCGTGGAGAGGACAGGGGCCCTGTTAAAAGCTTTCTTT
CSVERTGALLKAFF
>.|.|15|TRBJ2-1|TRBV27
TGTGCCAGCAGTTTACGGGACAACGGAAACAATGAGCAGTTCTTC
CASSLRDNGNNEQFF
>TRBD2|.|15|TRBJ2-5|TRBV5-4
TGTGCCAGCAGCTTAGGTAGCGGGAGCGGAGAGACCCAGTACTTC
CASSLGSGSGETQYF
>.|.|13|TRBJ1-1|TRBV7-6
TGTGCCAGCAGAACGGGGGCCGACACTGAAGCTTTCTTT
CASRTGADTEAFF
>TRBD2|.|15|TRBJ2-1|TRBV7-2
TGTGCCAGCAGCTTAGGGGAGCGGGAGTATAATGAGCAGTTCTTC
CASSLGEREYNEQFF
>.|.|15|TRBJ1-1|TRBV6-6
TGTGCCAGCAGTTACTCGATAGGGGCCGGCACTGAAGCTTTCTTT
CASSYSIGAGTEAFF
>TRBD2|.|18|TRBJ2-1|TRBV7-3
TGTGCCAGCAGCCCCGGCGGGGTAGCGGGGGAGTCCTACAATGAGCAGTTCTTC
CASSPGGVAGESYNEQFF
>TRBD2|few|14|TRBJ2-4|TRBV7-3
TGTGCCAGCAGCTTACTGGGCGGGAGGGACATTCAGTACTTC
CASSLLGGRDIQYF
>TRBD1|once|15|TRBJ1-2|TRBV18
TGTGCCAGCTCACCAGGACAGGGGGGAGACTATGGCTACACCTTC
CASSPGQGGDYGYTF
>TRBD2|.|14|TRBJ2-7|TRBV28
TGTGCCAGCCACGGGGCGCGGGGGATCTACGAGCAGTACTTC
CASHGARGIYEQYF
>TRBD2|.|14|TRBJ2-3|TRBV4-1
TGCGCCAGCAGCCAAGGTCCGGGAGGAGATACGCAGTATTTT
CASSQGPGGDTQYF
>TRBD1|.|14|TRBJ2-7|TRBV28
TGTGCCAGCAGTTTAGGGGACAGAGTTTACGAGCAGTACTTC
CASSLGDRVYEQYF
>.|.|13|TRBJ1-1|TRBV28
TGTGCCAGTGCTCCATCCCGGACATCCGAAGCTTTCTTT
CASAPSRTSEAFF
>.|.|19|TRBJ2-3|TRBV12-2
TGTGCAAGTCGCTTAGATGAGATATTGAAGTACTCCGCCACAGATACGCAGTATTTT
CASRLDEILKYSATDTQYF
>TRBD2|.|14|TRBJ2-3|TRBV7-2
TGTGCCAGCAGCTCGGGACTAGGAGCAGATACGCAGTATTTT
CASSSGLGADTQYF
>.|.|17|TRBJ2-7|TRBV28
TGTGCCAGCAGGGTTGGACCCCAGGGACTTAACTCCTACGAGCAGTACTTC
CASRVGPQGLNSYEQYF
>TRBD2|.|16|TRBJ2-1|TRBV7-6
TGTGCCAGCAGCCCGGGACTAGCCGACTCCTACAATGAGCAGTTCTTC
CASSPGLADSYNEQFF
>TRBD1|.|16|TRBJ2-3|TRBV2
TGTGCCAGCAGGACTCGGACAGGTGGGAGCACAGATACGCAGTATTTT
CASRTRTGGSTDTQYF
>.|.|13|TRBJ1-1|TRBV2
TGTGCCAGCAGTGTCGTCTCGAACACTGAAGCTTTCTTT
CASSVVSNTEAFF
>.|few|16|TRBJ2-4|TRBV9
TGTGCCAGCAGCGTAGCTACCGGCGGTGCCAAAAACATTCAGTACTTC
CASSVATGGAKNIQYF
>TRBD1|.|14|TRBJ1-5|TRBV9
TGTGCCAGCAGCGCACAGGGGGCCGGTCAGCCCCAGCATTTT
CASSAQGAGQPQHF
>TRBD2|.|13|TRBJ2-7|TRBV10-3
TGTGCCATCGGAGCGGGACTCACCTACGAGCAGTACTTC
CAIGAGLTYEQYF
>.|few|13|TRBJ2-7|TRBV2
TGTGCCACCCAGGGGCTATCTTCCTACGAGCAGTACTTC
CATQGLSSYEQYF